This T cell receptor beta chain was recovered during a study of naive and memory T cell subsets. Two oligonucleotides, mixed equimolar, formed the beta constant-region primer covering TRBC1 and TRBC2. An oligonucleotide with the SP2 primer and a 12-nucleotide UMI was ligated to the cDNA 3' end. MiXCR, applied by TCRdb to the UMI-ligation and nested PCR reads, yields one record per CDR3 protein. The sample lists approximately 85,000 distinct CDR3 sequences, over 7% occurring once. The germline gives CDR1 SGHRS, CDR2 YFSETQ. Trimming shortened V by 5 bases and J by 0 bases, and 12 bases separated the two germline ends. CDR3 length equals 15 residues. In its sample, this clonotype was seen many times. Its cognate antigen is unknown. Overall study results and limits: TCR abundance followed a power law differing between naive and memory subsets.

The chain employs TRBV5-1 and TRBJ2-1; no clear D. The specimen sequenced was central memory CD4+ T cells from blood. The TCR was taken from a human donor in good health. The chain's CDR3 is CASRSSLSSYNEQFF. The DNA of the CDR3 is TGCGCCAGCAGATCCTCCCTGAGCTCCTACAATGAGCAGTTCTTC.